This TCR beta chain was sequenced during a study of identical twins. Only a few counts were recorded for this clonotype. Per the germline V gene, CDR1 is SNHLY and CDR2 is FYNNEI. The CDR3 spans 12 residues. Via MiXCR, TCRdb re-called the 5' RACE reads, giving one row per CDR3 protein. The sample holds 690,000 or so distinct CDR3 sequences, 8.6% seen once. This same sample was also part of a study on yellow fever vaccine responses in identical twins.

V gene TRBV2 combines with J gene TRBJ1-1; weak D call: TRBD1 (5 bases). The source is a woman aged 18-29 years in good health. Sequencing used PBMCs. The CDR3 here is CPKGRSNTEAFF. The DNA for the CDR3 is TGTCCGAAGGGACGGTCGAACACTGAAGCTTTCTTT.